Sequencing of this T cell receptor beta chain was carried out in a study of healthy donors' naive CD4 and CD8 T cells. Overall study results and limits: Roughly 13% of CD4/CD8 propensity variance appeared explained by V, J and CDR3 charge.

This clonotype was seen only once. Its target is not known. V was pared by 6 bases and J by 4 bases, with 14 bases between. The CDR3 runs 13 residues. CDR1 is SQVTM and CDR2 is ANQGSEA in the germline V gene. Starting from around 470 ng of total RNA, TCR libraries were made with linear amplification. Original methodology: 5 healthy donors contributed 75,000 to 85,000 sequenced TCR alpha transcripts. In TCRdb, the reads were re-called with MiXCR into one record per CDR3 protein. The V and J calls follow TCRdb's processing rather than the paper's. The sample includes about 180,000 distinct CDR3 sequences, about four fifths of them seen just once.

The V gene is TRBV29-1, the J gene TRBJ2-3, with a weak D call TRBD1 (6 bases). Sequenced: naive CD4+ and CD8+ T cells sorted from blood, pooled from several donors. This sequence originates from a pool of human donors in good health; the sample pools cells from several healthy donors. The CDR3 bases are TGCAGCGTCGGAACTACAGGGTCAGATACGCAGTATTTT. Translating gives CSVGTTGSDTQYF.